The present TCR beta chain was sequenced within a study of cytotoxic CD8 clonotypes in ibrutinib-treated CLL. This clone was detected only a few times. The assay was immunoSEQ multiplex PCR, and TCRdb's table has in-frame clones only and misses some. The table includes 55,000 to 80,000 clones, approximately 62% detected once. The TCR was taken from a human donor with chronic lymphocytic leukemia. This specimen consisted of PBMCs, obtained after 12 months of ibrutinib treatment.

The CDR3 spells CASSPAYVAGELFF. The CDR3 DNA is TGCGCCAGCAGCCCCGCCTATGTGGCCGGGGAGCTGTTTTTT. The chain couples TRBV5-1 to TRBJ2-2, with unresolved D. This CDR3 comprises 14 residues. The V end lost 4 bases, the J end lost 6 bases, and 13 bases lay between the germline ends. Germline V gives CDR1 SGHRS, CDR2 YFSETQ.